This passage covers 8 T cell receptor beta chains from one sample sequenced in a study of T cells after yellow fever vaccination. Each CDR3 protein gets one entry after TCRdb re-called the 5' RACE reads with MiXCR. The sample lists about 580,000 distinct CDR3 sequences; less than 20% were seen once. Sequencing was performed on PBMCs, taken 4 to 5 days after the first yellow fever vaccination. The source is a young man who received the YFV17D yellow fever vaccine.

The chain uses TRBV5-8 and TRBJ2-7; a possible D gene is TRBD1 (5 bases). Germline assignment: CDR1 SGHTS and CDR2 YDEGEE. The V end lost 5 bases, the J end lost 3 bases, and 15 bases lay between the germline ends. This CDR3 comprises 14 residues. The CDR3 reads CASRDRTQGYEQYF. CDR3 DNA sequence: TGTGCCAGCAGGGACCGGACACAAGGCTACGAGCAGTACTTC.

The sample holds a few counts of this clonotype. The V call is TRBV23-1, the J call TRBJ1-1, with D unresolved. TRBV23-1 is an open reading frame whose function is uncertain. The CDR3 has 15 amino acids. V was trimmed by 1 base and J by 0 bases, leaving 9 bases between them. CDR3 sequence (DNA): TGCGCCAGCAGTCAATATCAGAGGATGAACACTGAAGCTTTCTTT. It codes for CASSQYQRMNTEAFF.

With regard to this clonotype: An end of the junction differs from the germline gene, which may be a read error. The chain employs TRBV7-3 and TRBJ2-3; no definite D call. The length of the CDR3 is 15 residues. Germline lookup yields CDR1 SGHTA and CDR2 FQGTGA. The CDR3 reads CASSLTGPSVSTQYF. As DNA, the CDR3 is TGTGCCAGCAGCCTAACCGGGCCTTCCGTCAGCACGCAGTATTTT.

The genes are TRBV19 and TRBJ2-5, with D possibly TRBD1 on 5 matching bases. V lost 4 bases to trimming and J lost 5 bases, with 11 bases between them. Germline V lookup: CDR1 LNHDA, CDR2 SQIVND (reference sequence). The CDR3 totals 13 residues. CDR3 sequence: CASSTPGRETQYF. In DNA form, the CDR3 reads TGTGCCAGTAGTACTCCAGGGCGGGAGACCCAGTACTTC.

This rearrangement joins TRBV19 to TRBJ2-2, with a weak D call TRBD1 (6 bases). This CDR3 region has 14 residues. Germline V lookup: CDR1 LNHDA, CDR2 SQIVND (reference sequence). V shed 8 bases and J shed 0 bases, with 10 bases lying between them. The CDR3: CASYDRSNTGELFF. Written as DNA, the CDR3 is TGTGCCAGTTACGACAGGTCGAACACCGGGGAGCTGTTTTTT.

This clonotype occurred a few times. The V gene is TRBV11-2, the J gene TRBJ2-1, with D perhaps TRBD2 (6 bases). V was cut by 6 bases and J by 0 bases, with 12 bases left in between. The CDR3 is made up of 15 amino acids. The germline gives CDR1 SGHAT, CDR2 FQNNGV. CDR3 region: CASRRPTSSYNEQFF. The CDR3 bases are TGTGCCAGCAGGCGCCCGACTAGCTCCTACAATGAGCAGTTCTTC.

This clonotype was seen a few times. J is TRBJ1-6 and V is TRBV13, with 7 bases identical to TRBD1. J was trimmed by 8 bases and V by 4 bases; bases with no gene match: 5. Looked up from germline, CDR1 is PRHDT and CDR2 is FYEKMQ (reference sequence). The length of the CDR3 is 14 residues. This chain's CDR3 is CASSSRDRDSPLHF. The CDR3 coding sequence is TGTGCCAGCAGCTCCCGGGACAGAGATTCACCCCTCCACTTT.

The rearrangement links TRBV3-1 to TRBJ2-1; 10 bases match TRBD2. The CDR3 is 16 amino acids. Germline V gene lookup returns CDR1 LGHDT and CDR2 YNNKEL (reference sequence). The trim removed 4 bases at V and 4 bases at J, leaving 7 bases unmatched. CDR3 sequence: CASSPWTSGLYNEQFF. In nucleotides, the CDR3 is TGTGCCAGCAGCCCCTGGACTAGCGGTTTATACAATGAGCAGTTCTTC.